This TCR beta chain was obtained from a study of blood T cells in healthy people across ages. The wider study: Template switching captured about one barcoded beta molecule per two T cells.

Primers used in a second PCR of about 7 to 12 cycles were a sample-barcoded 5' primer and a J-beta primer mix. TCRdb independently ran MiXCR on the 5' RACE reads; one entry per CDR3 protein. The profile shows 780,000 or so distinct CDR3 sequences, more than 50% of them singletons. Each donor was a healthy Caucasian individual from Russia, aged about 6 to 95. The trim removed 4 bases at V and 2 bases at J, leaving 5 bases unmatched. CDR1 and CDR2 (germline): LGHDT, YNNKEL (reference sequence). The CDR3 spans 15 residues. This TCR derives from a man aged 40-49 years in good health. The specimen was blood. V usage is TRBV3-1 and J usage is TRBJ1-2, with 9 bases that match TRBD1. The CDR3 DNA reads as TGTGCCAGCAGCCTGACAGGGGGTCTCAACTATGGCTACACCTTC. Translated, it gives CASSLTGGLNYGYTF.